These 9 T cell receptor beta chains were all obtained from the same sample, sequenced in a study of Ad26.COV2.S vaccination and SARS-CoV-2 variants. Treatment specified: over 15 received Ad26.COV2.S at low or high dose, single or two shots; several received placebo; per-sample allocation not given. Samples came from day 63 after the first vaccine or placebo injection. The table came from immunoSEQ multiplex PCR; TCRdb's copy has only in-frame clones and leaves some out. The sample includes 300,000 to 350,000 clones, 88% of them seen just once. The source was peripheral blood, collected in a trial of Ad26.COV2.S vaccine versus placebo. These receptors originate from a person between 18 and 65 years old who received the Ad26.COV2.S COVID-19 vaccine or a placebo.

This sequence joins TRBV27 and TRBJ1-5, with no clear D. Germline-derived CDR1 and CDR2 are MNHEY and SMNVEV (reference sequence). The CDR3 runs 18 residues. V gave up 7 bases and J gave up 6 bases, with 28 bases separating them. The CDR3 DNA follows: TGTGCCAGCAAGGGTCAGGCGGTAGGATCATTATTCGGTCAGCCCCAGCATTTT. This encodes CASKGQAVGSLFGQPQHF.

The rearrangement links TRBV7-9 to TRBJ1-5, with TRBD1 matching 8 bases. The CDR3 has 17 amino acids. V was pared by 5 bases and J by 4 bases, with 13 bases of the junction left unmatched. Looked up from germline, CDR1 is SEHNR and CDR2 is FQNEAQ (reference sequence). CDR3 residues: CASSPKGDRGVNQPQHF. For the CDR3, the DNA is TGTGCCAGCAGCCCAAAGGGTGACAGGGGTGTTAATCAGCCCCAGCATTTT.

Note on this clone: The sample contains more than one DNA sequence encoding this CDR3. The V and J genes are TRBV5-1 and TRBJ2-5; D is unclear. V was trimmed by 0 bases and J by 4 bases, leaving 7 bases between them. The germline CDR1 and CDR2 sequences are SGHRS and YFSETQ. The CDR3 spans 13 residues. The CDR3 here is CASSLGAGETQYF. As DNA, the CDR3 is TGCGCCAGCAGCTTGGGAGCAGGAGAGACCCAGTACTTC.

V and J are TRBV12-3 or TRBV12-4 and TRBJ2-7; D call uncertain. There are 13 residues in the CDR3. V lost 0 bases and J 4 bases, leaving 7 bases between the germline ends. CDR3 amino acids: CASSLAGKYEQYF. The CDR3, as DNA: TGTGCCAGCAGTTTAGCGGGGAAGTACGAGCAGTACTTC.

The genes are TRBV7-9 and TRBJ2-7; D may be TRBD1 or TRBD2 (5 bases each). The CDR3 length is 12 residues. Trimming took off 5 bases at V and 10 bases at J, with 15 bases between the two ends. The germline gives CDR1 SEHNR, CDR2 FQNEAQ (reference sequence). The CDR3 DNA sequence: TGTGCCAGCAGCGCCGCGTATGGGGGACAGTACTTC. Translated, it gives CASSAAYGGQYF.

This clone was found once. This chain connects TRBV6-5 to TRBJ1-2, with a tentative D call TRBD1 (6 bases). CDR3 length: 16 amino acids. Germline assignment: CDR1 MNHEY and CDR2 SVGAGI. V was shortened by 4 bases and J by 4 bases, with 19 bases between the two germline ends. The CDR3 here is CASSFTRGGRGYGYTF. For the CDR3, the DNA is TGTGCCAGCAGTTTTACCAGAGGGGGACGGGGCTATGGCTACACCTTC.

The rearrangement joins TRBV5-1 to TRBJ1-1; D ambiguous. CDR1 SGHRS and CDR2 YFSETQ come from the germline V gene. Between the trimmed V and J ends, which lost 1 base and 4 bases, there was a span of 11 bases. The CDR3 consists of 14 residues. CDR3 in DNA: TGCGCCAGCAGCTTGAAGGGTCCCGGCACTGAAGCTTTCTTT. Its protein product is CASSLKGPGTEAFF.

To note about this clone: The junction departs from the called germline gene at one end, perhaps through a read error. This rearrangement joins TRBV27 to TRBJ1-3, with 7 nucleotides matching TRBD1. The germline gives CDR1 MNHEY, CDR2 SMNVEV (reference sequence). The CDR3 is made up of 16 amino acids. The CDR3 sequence: CASSLQRQGGEIGRFF. The CDR3 nucleotides are TGTGCCAGCAGTTTACAGAGACAGGGAGGGGAAATTGGGCGTTTTTTT.

The chain is built from TRBV6-2 or TRBV6-3 and TRBJ1-2, with a weak D call TRBD1 (5 bases). This CDR3 region has 13 residues. Germline CDR1 MNHEY, CDR2 SVGEGT. Deletions cut 2 bases from V and 8 bases from J, with 12 bases between. CDR3 region: CASSYRGAWGYTF. The CDR3 DNA reads as TGTGCCAGCAGTTACCGGGGCGCTTGGGGCTACACCTTC.